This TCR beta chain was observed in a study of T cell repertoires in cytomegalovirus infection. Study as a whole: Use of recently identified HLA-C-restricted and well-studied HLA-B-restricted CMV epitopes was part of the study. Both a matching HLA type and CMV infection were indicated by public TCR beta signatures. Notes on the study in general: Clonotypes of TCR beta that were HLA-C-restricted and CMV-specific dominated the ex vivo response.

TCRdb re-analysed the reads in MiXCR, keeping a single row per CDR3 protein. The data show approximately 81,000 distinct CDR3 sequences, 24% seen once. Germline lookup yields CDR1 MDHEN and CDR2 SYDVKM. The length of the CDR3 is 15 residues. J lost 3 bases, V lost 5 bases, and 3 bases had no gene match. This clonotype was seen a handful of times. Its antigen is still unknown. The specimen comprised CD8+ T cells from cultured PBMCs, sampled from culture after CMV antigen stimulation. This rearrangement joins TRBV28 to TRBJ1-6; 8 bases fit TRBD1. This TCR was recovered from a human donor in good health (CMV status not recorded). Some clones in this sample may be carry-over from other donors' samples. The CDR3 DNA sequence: TGTGCCAGCAGTCGGGACAGGAACTATAATTCACCCCTCCACTTT. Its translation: CASSRDRNYNSPLHF. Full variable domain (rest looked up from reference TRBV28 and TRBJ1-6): DVKVTQSSRYLVKRTGEKVFLECVQDMDHENMFWYRQDPGLGLRLIYFSYDVKMKEKGDIPEGYSVSREKKERFSLILESASTNQTSMYLCASSRDRNYNSPLHFGNGTRLTVT.